This TCR beta chain was retrieved from a study of T cells in Graves' hyperthyroidism and ophthalmopathy. Study outcomes and limitations: Peripheral blood also featured most of the thyroid clonotypes expanded above 0.001.

In its sample, this clonotype was seen a few times. The antigen is not known. This CDR3 spans 15 amino acids. V lost 5 bases and J lost 0, with 11 bases in between. CDR1 and CDR2 (germline): SGHVS, FQNEAQ. From RNA transcripts, TCR beta CDR3 regions were amplified. The TCR CDR3 was amplified in a first-round RT-PCR using the HTBI primer set. TCRdb independently ran MiXCR on the multiplex PCR reads; one entry per CDR3 protein. The data hold roughly 650,000 distinct CDR3 sequences, with 16% observed a single time. Source material: blood. The receptor comes from a woman in her thirties or forties with Graves' ophthalmopathy. This chain links TRBV7-8 with TRBJ2-4; maybe TRBD1 (5 bases). The CDR3 sequence: CASSLGLRAKNIQYF. In nucleotides, the CDR3 is TGTGCCAGCAGCCTGGGGCTTCGAGCCAAAAACATTCAGTACTTC.